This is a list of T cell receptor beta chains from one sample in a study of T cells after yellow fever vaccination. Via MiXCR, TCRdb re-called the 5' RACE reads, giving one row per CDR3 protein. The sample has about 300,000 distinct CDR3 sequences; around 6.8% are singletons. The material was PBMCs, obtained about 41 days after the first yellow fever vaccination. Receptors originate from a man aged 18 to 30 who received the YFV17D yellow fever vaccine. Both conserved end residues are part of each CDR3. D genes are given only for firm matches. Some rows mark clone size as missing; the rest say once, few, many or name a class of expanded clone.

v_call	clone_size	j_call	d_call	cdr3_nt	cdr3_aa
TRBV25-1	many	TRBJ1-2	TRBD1	TGTGCCAGCAGAGGGACAGGAGAATATGGCTACACCTTC	CASRGTGEYGYTF
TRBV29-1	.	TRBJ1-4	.	TGCAGCGTTGAAGATCTCAATGAAAAACTGTTTTTT	CSVEDLNEKLFF
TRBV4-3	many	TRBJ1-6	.	TGCGCCAGCAGCCAAGTAAATAATTCACCCCTCCACTTT	CASSQVNNSPLHF
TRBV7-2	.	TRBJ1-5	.	TGTGCCAGCAGCGCCTCCCCTGGGCAGCCCCAGCATTTT	CASSASPGQPQHF
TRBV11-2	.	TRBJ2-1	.	TGTGCCAGCAGCCCCCAACTAGAGAGTGAGCAGTTCTTC	CASSPQLESEQFF
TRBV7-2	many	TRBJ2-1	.	TGTGCCAGCAGCTTAGGGAGGGATGAGCAGTTCTTC	CASSLGRDEQFF
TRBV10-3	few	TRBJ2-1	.	TGTGCCATCAGTGCAGCGGCCCCGAACAATGAGCAGTTCTTC	CAISAAAPNNEQFF
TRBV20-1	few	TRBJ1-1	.	TGCAGTGCTAGAGATGGGGGGCGCGAGGCGACTGAAGCTTTCTTT	CSARDGGREATEAFF
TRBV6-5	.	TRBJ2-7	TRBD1	TGTGCCAGCAGTTACTTGACAGGGTTCTACGAGCAGTACTTC	CASSYLTGFYEQYF
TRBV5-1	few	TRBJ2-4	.	TGCGCCAGCAGCGGCGGTCGTCTAGCCAAAAACATTCAGTACTTC	CASSGGRLAKNIQYF
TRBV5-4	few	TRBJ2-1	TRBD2	TGTGCCAGCAGCTCCCCTAGCGGTTCCATAGAGTTCTTC	CASSSPSGSIEFF
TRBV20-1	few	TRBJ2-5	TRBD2	TGCAGTGCTAGAAGTACTAGCGGGGGGGCGCCAAGAGAGACCCAGTACTTC	CSARSTSGGAPRETQYF
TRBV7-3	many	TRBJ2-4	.	TGTGCCAGCAGTATAGGGGTTGTGGACATTCAGTACTTC	CASSIGVVDIQYF
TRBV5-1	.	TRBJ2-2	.	TGCGCCAGCAGCTTGGGGCAGTCGAGGAGGGAGCTGTCTTTT	CASSLGQSRRELSF
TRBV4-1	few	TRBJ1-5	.	TGCGCCAGCAGCCAACGCAGGGTTAGCAATCAGCCCCAGCATTTT	CASSQRRVSNQPQHF
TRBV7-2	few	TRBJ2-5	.	TGTGCCAGCAGCTTAAGTCGAGCGGATCGAGAGACCCAGTACTTC	CASSLSRADRETQYF
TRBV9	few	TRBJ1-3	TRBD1	TGTGCCAGTAACCGGGACAGCTCTGGAAACACCATATATTTT	CASNRDSSGNTIYF
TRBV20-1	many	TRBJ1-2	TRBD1	TGCAGTGCTCCTCGACTCGGGTCAGGGGGCGACTATGGCTACACCTTC	CSAPRLGSGGDYGYTF
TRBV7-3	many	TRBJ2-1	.	TGTGCCAGCAGCTTACCCGGGGTAGGGAATGAGCAGTTCTTC	CASSLPGVGNEQFF
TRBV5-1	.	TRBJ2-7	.	TGCGCCAGCAGCTTGGGTATCGGGGGCTCCTACGAGCAGTACTTC	CASSLGIGGSYEQYF
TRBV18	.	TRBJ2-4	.	TGTGCCAGCTCACCAAGTTCCGAGGCCAAAAACATTCAGTACTTC	CASSPSSEAKNIQYF
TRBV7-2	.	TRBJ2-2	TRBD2	TGTGCCAGCAGCCCACAAGCGGGGGGATCCGGGGAGCTGTTTTTT	CASSPQAGGSGELFF
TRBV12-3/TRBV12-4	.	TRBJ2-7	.	TGTGCCAGCAGTGTCGACCCGGGGCCCTACGAGCAGTACTTC	CASSVDPGPYEQYF
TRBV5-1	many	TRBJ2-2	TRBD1	TGCGCCAGCAGCCGGACAGGGGCCGGGGAGCTGTTTTTT	CASSRTGAGELFF
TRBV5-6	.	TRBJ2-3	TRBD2	TGTGCCAGCAGCTTGGCGGCTAGCGGGGGCCTTCTCACAGATACGCAGTATTTT	CASSLAASGGLLTDTQYF
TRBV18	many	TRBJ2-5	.	TGTGCCAGCTCACGGTCGGTCGAAGAGACCCAGTACTTC	CASSRSVEETQYF
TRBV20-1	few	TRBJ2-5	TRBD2	TGCAGTGCTAGGAGGGGCGGGGGTCAAGAGACCCAGTACTTC	CSARRGGGQETQYF
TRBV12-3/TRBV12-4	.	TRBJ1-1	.	TGTGCCAGCAGTTATGGGGGCCTTTTTCGCATCCCTGAAGCTTTCTTT	CASSYGGLFRIPEAFF
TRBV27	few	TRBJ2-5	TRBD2	TGTGCCAGCAGTTCCCATCTAGCGGAACAAGAGACCCAGTACTTC	CASSSHLAEQETQYF
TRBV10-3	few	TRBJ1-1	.	TGTGCCATCAGCCAAACGGACAGTTTGAACACTGAAGCTTTCTTT	CAISQTDSLNTEAFF
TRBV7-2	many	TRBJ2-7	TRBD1	TGTGCCAGCAGCAACAGGGGCCCCTACGAGCAGTACTTC	CASSNRGPYEQYF
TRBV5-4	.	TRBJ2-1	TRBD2	TGTGCCAGCAGCTCGGGGCTAGCGGACAATGAGCAGTTCTTC	CASSSGLADNEQFF
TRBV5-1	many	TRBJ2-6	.	TGCGCCAGCAGCCCTACAGACTCTGGGGCCAACGTCCTGACTTTC	CASSPTDSGANVLTF
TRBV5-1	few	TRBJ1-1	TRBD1	TGCGCCAGCAGCTTGGGGACAGGCGGCTTGAACACTGAAGCTTTCTTT	CASSLGTGGLNTEAFF
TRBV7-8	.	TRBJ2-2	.	TGTGCCAGCAGCCCCCGACCTGGCCTAGGGAACACCGGGGAGCTGTTTTTT	CASSPRPGLGNTGELFF
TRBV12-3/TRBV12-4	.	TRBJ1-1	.	TGTGCCAGCAGTTTTAGGGGCAGGAACACTGAAGCTTTCTTT	CASSFRGRNTEAFF
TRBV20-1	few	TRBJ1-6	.	TGCAGTGCTAGAGCAGGGAGCGGCTATAATTCACCCCTCCACTTT	CSARAGSGYNSPLHF
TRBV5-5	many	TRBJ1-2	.	TGTGCCAGCAGTCGACGGGACTATGGCTACACCTTC	CASSRRDYGYTF